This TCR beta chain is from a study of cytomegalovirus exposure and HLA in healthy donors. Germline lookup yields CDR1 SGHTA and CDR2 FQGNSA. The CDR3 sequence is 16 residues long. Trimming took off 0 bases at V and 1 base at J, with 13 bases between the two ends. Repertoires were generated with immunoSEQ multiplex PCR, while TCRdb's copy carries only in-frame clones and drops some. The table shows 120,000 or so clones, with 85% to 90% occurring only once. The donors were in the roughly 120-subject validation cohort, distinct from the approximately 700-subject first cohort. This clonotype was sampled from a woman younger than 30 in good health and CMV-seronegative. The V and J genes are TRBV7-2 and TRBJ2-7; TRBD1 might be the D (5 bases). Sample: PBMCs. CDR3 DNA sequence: TGTGCCAGCAGCTTAGCCCGCCAGGGCGGTTCCTACGAGCAGTACTTC. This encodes CASSLARQGGSYEQYF.